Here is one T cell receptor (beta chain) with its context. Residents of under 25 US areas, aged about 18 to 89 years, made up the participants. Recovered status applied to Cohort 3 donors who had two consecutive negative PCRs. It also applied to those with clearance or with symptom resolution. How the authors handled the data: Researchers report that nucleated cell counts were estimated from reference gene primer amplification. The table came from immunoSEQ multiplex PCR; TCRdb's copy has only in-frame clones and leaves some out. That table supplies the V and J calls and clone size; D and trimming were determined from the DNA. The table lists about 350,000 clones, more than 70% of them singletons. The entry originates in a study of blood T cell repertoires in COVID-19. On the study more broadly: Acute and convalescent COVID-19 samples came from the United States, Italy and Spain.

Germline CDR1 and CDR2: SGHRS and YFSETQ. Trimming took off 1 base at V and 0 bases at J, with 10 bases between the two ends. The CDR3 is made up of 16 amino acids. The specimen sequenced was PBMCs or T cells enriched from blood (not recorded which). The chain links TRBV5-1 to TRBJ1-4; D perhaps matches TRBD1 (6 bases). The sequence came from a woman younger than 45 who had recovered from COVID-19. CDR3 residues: CASSLTGRATNEKLFF. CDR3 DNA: TGCGCCAGCAGCTTGACAGGGAGGGCAACTAATGAAAAACTGTTTTTT.